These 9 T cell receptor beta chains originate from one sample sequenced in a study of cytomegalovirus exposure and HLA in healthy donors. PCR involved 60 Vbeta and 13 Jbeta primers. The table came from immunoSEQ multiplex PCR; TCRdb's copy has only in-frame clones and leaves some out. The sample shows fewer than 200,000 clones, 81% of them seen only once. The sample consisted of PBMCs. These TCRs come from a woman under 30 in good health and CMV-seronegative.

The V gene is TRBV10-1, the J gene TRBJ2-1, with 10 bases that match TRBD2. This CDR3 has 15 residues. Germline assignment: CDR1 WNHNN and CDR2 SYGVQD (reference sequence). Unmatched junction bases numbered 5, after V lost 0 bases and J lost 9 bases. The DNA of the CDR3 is TGCGCCAGCAGTGAGTCGCTTAGCGGGGGGAGTGAGCAGTTCTTC. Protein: CASSESLSGGSEQFF.

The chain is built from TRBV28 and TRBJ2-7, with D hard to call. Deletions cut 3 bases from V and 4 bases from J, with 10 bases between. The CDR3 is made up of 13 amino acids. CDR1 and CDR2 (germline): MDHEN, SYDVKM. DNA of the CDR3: TGTGCCAGCAGTTTTTCCAGGTGGTACGAGCAGTACTTC. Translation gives CASSFSRWYEQYF.

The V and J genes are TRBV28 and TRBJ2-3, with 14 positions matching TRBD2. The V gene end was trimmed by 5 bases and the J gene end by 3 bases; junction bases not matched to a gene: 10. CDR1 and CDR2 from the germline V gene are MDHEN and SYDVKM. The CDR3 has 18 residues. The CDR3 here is CASSPLGGLAGGTDTQYF. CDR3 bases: TGTGCCAGCAGTCCCTTAGGCGGACTAGCGGGAGGTACAGATACGCAGTATTTT.

The CDR3 DNA reads as TGCGCCAGCAGCCCCTATGCAGGGTCCTACGAGCAGTACTTC. Amino acid sequence: CASSPYAGSYEQYF. This sequence joins TRBV5-1 and TRBJ2-7; D may be TRBD1 (5 bases). CDR3 length: 14 amino acids. Germline lookup yields CDR1 SGHRS and CDR2 YFSETQ. The ends were cut back, 4 bases at V and 1 base at J, with 12 bases in the middle.

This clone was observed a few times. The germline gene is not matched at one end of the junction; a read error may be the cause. CDR3 sequence: CASSTGTGSYEQYF. CDR3 nucleotide sequence: TGTGCTAGCAGTACCGGGACAGGGTCCTACGAGCAGTACTTC. The chain is built from TRBV7-7 and TRBJ2-7; 9 bases are a match to TRBD1. The V gene's germline CDR1 is SSHAT and CDR2 FNYEAQ (reference sequence). The CDR3 runs to 14 residues. Drawing the rest from reference TRBV7-7 and TRBJ2-7, the complete variable domain is GAGVSQSPRYKVTKRGQDVTLRCDPISSHATLYWYQQALGQGPEFLTYFNYEAQPDKSGLPSDRFSAERPEGSISTLTIQRTEQRDSAMYRCASSTGTGSYEQYFGPGTRLTVT.

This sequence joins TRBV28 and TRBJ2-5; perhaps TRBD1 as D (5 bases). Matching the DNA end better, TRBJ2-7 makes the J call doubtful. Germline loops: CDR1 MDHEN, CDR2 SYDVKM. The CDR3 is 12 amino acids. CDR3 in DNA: TGTGCCAGCAGTACACAGGACTACGAGCAGTACTTC. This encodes CASSTQDYEQYF.

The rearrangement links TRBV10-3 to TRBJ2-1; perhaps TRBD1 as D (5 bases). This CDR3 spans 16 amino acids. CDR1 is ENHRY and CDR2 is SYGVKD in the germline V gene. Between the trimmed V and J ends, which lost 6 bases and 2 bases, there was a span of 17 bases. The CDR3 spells CAISAPVEGAYNEQFF. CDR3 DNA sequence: TGTGCCATCAGCGCGCCAGTAGAAGGGGCCTACAATGAGCAGTTCTTC.

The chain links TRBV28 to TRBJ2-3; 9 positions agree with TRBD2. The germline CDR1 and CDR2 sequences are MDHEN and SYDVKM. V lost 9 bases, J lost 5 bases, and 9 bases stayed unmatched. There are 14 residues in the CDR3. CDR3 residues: CASAAGGMKDTQYF. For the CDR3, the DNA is TGTGCCAGTGCAGCGGGAGGAATGAAAGATACGCAGTATTTT.

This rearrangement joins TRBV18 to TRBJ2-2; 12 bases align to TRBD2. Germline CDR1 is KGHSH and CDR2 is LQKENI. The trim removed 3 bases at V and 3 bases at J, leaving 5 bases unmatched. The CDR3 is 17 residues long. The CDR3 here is CASSPLAGGPHTGELFF. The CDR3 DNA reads TGTGCCAGCTCACCGCTAGCGGGGGGGCCTCACACCGGGGAGCTGTTTTTT.